This TCR beta chain was found in a study of T cells in Graves' hyperthyroidism and ophthalmopathy. What was amplified from RNA transcripts were TCR beta CDR3 regions. When the TCR CDR3 underwent first-round RT-PCR, the HTBI primer set was used. TCRdb independently ran MiXCR on the multiplex PCR reads; one entry per CDR3 protein. This sample has approximately 600,000 distinct CDR3 sequences, with around 20% found just once. This clonotype was detected ten times or more. Patients were excluded because of uncontrolled infection, other autoimmune disease, pregnancy or lactation. Trimming took off 7 bases at V and 5 bases at J, with 18 bases between the two ends. Germline CDR1 reads SNHLY; CDR2 reads FYNNEI. The CDR3 runs 14 residues.

This rearrangement joins TRBV2 to TRBJ2-7; D possibly corresponds to TRBD1 (6 bases). The sequencing sample was made of blood. The clonotype comes from a man aged 30 to 39 with Graves' ophthalmopathy. CDR3 DNA sequence: TGTGCCAGCACCCGGGACACCTCAAGACACGAGCAGTACTTC. Amino acids: CASTRDTSRHEQYF.